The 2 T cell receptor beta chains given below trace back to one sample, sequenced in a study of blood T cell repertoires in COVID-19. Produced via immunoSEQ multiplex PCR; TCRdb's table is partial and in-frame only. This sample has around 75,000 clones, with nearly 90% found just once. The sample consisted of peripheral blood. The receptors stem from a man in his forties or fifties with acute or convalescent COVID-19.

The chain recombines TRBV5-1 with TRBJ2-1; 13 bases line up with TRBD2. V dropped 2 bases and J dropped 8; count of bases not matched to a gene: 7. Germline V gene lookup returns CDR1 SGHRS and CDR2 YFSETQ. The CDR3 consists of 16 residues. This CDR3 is CASSFGLAGVRHEQFF. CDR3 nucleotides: TGCGCCAGCAGCTTCGGACTAGCGGGAGTACGGCATGAGCAGTTCTTC.

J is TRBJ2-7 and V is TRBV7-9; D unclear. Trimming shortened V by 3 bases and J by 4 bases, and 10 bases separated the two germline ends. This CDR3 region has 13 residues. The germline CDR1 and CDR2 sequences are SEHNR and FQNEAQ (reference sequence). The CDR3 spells CASSFRQTYEQYF. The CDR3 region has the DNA TGTGCCAGCAGCTTTAGGCAGACATACGAGCAGTACTTC.